The present T cell receptor (beta chain) was sequenced within a study of cytomegalovirus exposure and HLA in healthy donors. As for the study in general: HLA-typed donors were the source of about 90 million unique TCRs held in an early data release.

Germline V gene lookup returns CDR1 LNHDA and CDR2 SQIVND (reference sequence). Trimming took 3 bases from V and 8 from J, leaving 14 bases between them. The CDR3 sequence is 15 residues long. Of note for this clone: Its antigen remains unknown.

Regarding the study as a whole: It was reported that the classifier diagnosed cytomegalovirus status with high specificity and sensitivity in both the original and validation cohorts.

The PCR was carried out with 60 Vbeta primers and 13 Jbeta primers. Method: immunoSEQ multiplex PCR; TCRdb's copy keeps in-frame clones and lacks some. The sample carries 100,000 to 120,000 clones, 80% recorded once. The sequenced sample consisted of PBMCs. The receptor was isolated from a woman in her sixties in good health and CMV-seropositive. This chain connects TRBV19 to TRBJ1-6, with D hard to call. This chain's CDR3 is CASSIDTGIYSPLHF. The CDR3 bases are TGTGCCAGTAGTATCGACACCGGGATTTATTCACCCCTCCACTTT.